This T cell receptor (beta chain) was recorded in a study of control samples from healthy donors and cancer patients. V lost 2 bases to trimming and J lost 0 bases, with 11 bases between them. From germline, CDR1 is GTSNPN and CDR2 SVGIG (reference sequence). This CDR3 is built from 15 residues. The method was immunoSEQ multiplex PCR; TCRdb's version includes in-frame clones alone and lacks a portion of them. The top ten clones hold roughly 1.1% of a sample with 60,000 or so clones, approximately 95% of them seen once. This TCR was sampled from a woman aged 18-30 years in good health. The V call is TRBV30, the J call TRBJ2-1; a weak D match, TRBD2 (6 bases). What was sequenced was blood. The CDR3 nucleotides read TGTGCCTGGAGTTTAGCGGAGTTCTCCTACAATGAGCAGTTCTTC. This sequence encodes CAWSLAEFSYNEQFF.